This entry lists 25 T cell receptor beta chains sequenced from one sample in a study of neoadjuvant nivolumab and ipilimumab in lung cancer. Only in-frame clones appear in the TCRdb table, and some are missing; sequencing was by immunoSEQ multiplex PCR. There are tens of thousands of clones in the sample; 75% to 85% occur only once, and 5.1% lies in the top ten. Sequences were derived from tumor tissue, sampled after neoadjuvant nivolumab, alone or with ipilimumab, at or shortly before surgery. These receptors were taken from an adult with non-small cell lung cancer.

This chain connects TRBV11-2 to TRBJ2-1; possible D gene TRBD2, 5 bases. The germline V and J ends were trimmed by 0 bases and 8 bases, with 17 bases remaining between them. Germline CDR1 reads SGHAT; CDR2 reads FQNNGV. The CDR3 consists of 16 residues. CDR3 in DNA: TGTGCCAGCAGCTTAGATTTGGAAGGGAGTATTCATGAGCAGTTCTTC. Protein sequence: CASSLDLEGSIHEQFF.

CDR3 bases: TGTGCCAGCTCACCGCCCCCCGGGGGGAACACTGAAGCTTTCTTT. Translating gives CASSPPPGGNTEAFF. This chain links TRBV18 with TRBJ1-1, with D tentatively TRBD1 (5 bases). Germline CDR1 KGHSH, CDR2 LQKENI. This CDR3 spans 15 amino acids. The V end lost 3 bases, the J end lost 1 base, and 12 bases lay between the germline ends. Together with reference TRBV18 and TRBJ1-1, the CDR3 gives the full variable domain: NAGVMQNPRHLVRRRGQEARLRCSPMKGHSHVYWYRQLPEEGLKFMVYLQKENIIDESGMPKERFSAEFPKEGPSILRIQQVVRGDSAAYFCASSPPPGGNTEAFFGQGTRLTVV.

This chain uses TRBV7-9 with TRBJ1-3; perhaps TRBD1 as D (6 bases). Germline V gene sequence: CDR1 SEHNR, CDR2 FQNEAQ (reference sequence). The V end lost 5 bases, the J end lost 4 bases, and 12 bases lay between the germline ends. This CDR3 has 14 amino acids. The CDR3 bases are TGTGCCAGCAGCGGGGGGGCCCGCGGAAACACCATATATTTT. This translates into CASSGGARGNTIYF.

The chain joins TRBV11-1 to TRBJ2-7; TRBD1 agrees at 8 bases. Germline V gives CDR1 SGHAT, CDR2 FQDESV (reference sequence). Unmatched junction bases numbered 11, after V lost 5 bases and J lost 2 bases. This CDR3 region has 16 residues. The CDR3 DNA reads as TGTGCCAGCAGCCCACTACCCGGACAGGGCGCCTACGAGCAGTACTTC. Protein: CASSPLPGQGAYEQYF.

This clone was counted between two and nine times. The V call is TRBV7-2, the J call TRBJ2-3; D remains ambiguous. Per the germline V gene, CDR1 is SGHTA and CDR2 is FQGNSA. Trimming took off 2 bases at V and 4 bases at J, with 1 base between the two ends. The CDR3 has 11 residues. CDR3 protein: CASSLSDTQYF. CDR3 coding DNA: TGTGCCAGCAGCTTATCAGATACGCAGTATTTT.

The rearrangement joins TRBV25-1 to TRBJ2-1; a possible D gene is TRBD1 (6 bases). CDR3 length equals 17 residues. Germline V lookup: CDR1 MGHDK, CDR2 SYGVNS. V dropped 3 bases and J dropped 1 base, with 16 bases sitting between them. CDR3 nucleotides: TGTGCCAGCAGTGAGTCCCAGGGGTTGGGTTCCTACAATGAGCAGTTCTTC. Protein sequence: CASSESQGLGSYNEQFF.

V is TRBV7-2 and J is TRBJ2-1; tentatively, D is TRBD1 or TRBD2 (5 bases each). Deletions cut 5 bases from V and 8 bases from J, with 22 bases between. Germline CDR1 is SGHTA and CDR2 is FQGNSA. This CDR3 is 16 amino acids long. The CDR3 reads CASSEQPGTPRDEQFF. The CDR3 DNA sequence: TGTGCCAGCAGCGAACAACCCGGGACCCCGCGGGATGAGCAGTTCTTC.

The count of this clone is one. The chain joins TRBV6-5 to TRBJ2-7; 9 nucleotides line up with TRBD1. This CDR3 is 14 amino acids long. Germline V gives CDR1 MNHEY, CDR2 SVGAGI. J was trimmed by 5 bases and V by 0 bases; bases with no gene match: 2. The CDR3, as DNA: TGTGCCAGCAGTTACTCGAGACAGGGGGACGAGCAGTACTTC. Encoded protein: CASSYSRQGDEQYF.

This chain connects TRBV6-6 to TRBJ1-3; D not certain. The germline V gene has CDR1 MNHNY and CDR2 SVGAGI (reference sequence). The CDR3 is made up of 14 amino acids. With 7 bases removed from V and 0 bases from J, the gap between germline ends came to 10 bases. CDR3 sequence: CASTYRGSGNTIYF. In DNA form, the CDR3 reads TGTGCCAGCACCTACCGTGGCTCTGGAAACACCATATATTTT.

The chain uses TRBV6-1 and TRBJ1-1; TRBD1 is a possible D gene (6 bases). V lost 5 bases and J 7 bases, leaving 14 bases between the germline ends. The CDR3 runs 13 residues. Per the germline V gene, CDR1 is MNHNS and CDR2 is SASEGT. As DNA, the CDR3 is TGTGCCAGCAGTTCACAGGGAGAAGGTGAAGCTTTCTTT. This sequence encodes CASSSQGEGEAFF.

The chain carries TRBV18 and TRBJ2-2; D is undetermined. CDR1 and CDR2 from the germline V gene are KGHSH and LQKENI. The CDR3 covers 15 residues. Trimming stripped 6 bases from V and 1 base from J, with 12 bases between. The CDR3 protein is CASSPSGQNTGELFF. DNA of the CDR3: TGTGCCAGCTCTCCTAGTGGTCAGAACACCGGGGAGCTGTTTTTT.

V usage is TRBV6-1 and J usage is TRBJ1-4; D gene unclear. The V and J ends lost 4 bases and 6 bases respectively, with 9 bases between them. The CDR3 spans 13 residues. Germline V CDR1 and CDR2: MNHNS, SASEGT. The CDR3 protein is CASSVRRDEKLFF. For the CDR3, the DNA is TGTGCCAGCAGTGTCCGGAGGGATGAAAAACTGTTTTTT.

CDR3 nucleotide sequence: TGCGCCAGCAGTCCCGACGGGTACACTGAAGCTTTCTTT. It specifies CASSPDGYTEAFF. The J gene is TRBJ1-1, the V gene TRBV5-1, with D unresolved. Germline V gives CDR1 SGHRS, CDR2 YFSETQ. There are 13 residues in the CDR3. Trimming stripped 5 bases from V and 3 bases from J, with 11 bases between.

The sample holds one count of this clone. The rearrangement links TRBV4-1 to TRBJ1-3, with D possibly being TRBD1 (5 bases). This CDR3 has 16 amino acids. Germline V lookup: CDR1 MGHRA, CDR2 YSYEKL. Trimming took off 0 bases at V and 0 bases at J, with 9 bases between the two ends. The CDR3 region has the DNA TGCGCCAGCAGCCAAGAAAGGGGCAGCTCTGGAAACACCATATATTTT. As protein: CASSQERGSSGNTIYF.

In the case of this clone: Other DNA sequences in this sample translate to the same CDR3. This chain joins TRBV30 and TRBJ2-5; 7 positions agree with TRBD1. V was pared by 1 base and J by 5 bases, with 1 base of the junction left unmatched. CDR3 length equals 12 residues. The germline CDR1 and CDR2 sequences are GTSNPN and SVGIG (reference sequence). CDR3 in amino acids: CAWSGQGETQYF. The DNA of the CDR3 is TGTGCCTGGAGTGGACAGGGCGAGACCCAGTACTTC.

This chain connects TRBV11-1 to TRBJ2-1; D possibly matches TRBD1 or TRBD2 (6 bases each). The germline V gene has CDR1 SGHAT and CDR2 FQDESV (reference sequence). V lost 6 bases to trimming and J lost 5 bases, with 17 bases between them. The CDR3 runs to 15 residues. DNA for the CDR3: TGTGCCAGCAGTCCATCTGGGGGGCTTGACAATGAGCAGTTCTTC. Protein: CASSPSGGLDNEQFF. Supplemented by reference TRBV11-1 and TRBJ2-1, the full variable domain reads EAEVAQSPRYKITEKSQAVAFWCDPISGHATLYWYRQILGQGPELLVQFQDESVVDDSQLPKDRFSAERLKGVDSTLKIQPAELGDSAMYLCASSPSGGLDNEQFFGPGTRLTVL.

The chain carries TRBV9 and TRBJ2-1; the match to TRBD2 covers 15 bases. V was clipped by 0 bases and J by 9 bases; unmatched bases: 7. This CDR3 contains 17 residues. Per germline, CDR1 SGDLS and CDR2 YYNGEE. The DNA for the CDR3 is TGTGCCAGCAGCGTAGCTTGGACTAGCGGGAGGGCTGGTGAGCAGTTCTTC. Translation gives CASSVAWTSGRAGEQFF.

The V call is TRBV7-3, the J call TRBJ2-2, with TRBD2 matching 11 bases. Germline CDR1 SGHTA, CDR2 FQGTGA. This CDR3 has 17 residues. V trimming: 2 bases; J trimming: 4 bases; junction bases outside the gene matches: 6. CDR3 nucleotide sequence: TGTGCCAGCAGCTTATGGTCCCTAGCGGGAGGCACCGGGGAGCTGTTTTTT. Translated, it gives CASSLWSLAGGTGELFF.

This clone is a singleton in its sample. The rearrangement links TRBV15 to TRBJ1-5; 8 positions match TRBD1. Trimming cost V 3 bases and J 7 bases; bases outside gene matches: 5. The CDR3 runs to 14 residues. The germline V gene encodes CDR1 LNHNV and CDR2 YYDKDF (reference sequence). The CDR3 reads CATSSGQGKQPQHF. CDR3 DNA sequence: TGTGCCACCAGCAGCGGACAGGGAAAGCAGCCCCAGCATTTT. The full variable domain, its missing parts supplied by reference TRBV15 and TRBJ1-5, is DAMVIQNPRYQVTQFGKPVTLSCSQTLNHNVMYWYQQKSSQAPKLLFHYYDKDFNNEADTPDNFQSRRPNTSFCFLDIRSPGLGDTAMYLCATSSGQGKQPQHFGDGTRLSIL.

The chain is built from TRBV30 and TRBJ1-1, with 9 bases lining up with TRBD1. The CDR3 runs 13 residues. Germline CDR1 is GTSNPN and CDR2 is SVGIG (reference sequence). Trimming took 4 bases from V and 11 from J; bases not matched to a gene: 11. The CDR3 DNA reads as TGTGCCTGGACACAGGGGGCTAGGGTGGAGGCTTTCTTT. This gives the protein CAWTQGARVEAFF.

The DNA of the CDR3 is TGCGCCAGCAGCTTACGCTCAGGGGGCGGAGAGACCCAGTACTTC. Its translation: CASSLRSGGGETQYF. The chain employs TRBV5-1 and TRBJ2-5, with TRBD1 matching 8 bases. This CDR3 has 15 amino acids. From germline, CDR1 is SGHRS and CDR2 YFSETQ. V dropped 2 bases and J dropped 4; count of bases not matched to a gene: 7.

CDR3 amino acids: CASSLALEAETQYF. DNA of the CDR3: TGTGCCAGCAGCTTGGCTCTAGAGGCAGAGACCCAGTACTTC. This chain uses TRBV5-4 with TRBJ2-5, with D uncertain. The germline CDR1 and CDR2 sequences are SGHNT and YYREEE (reference sequence). This CDR3 has 14 residues. Trimming pared 0 bases from V and 4 bases from J, leaving 10 bases between.

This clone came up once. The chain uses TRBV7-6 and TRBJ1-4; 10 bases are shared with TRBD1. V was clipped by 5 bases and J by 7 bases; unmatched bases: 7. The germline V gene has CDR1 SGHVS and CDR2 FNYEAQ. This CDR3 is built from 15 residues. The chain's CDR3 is CASSPRTGGIEKLFF. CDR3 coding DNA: TGTGCCAGCAGCCCGCGGACAGGGGGGATTGAAAAACTGTTTTTT.

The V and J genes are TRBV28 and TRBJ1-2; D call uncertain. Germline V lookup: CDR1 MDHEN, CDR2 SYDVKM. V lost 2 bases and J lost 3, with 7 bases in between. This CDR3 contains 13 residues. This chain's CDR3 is CASSLGRDYGYTF. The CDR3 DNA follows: TGTGCCAGCAGTTTAGGCCGGGACTATGGCTACACCTTC.

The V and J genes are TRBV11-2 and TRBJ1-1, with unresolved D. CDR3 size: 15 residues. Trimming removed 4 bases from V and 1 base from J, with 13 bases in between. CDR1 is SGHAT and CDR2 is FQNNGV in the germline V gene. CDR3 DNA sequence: TGTGCCAGCAGCTGGAATGGACGACCGAACACTGAAGCTTTCTTT. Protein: CASSWNGRPNTEAFF.